This TCR beta chain is from a study of shared clonotypes between healthy human individuals. The CDR3 contains 14 residues. Germline assignment: CDR1 MNHNY and CDR2 SVGAGI (reference sequence). V lost 7 bases and J lost 9, with 19 bases in between. Assay: immunoSEQ multiplex PCR; the TCRdb copy retains only in-frame clones and omits some. The table has under 2.5 million clones, around 93% seen once; the top ten hold approximately 0.41%. The sample comprised naive CD4+ T cells from PBMCs. As to subset: CD45RA+ positively selected. The sequence was obtained from a man between 18 and 29 years old in good health. Some clones in this sample may be carry-over from other donors' samples. This chain connects TRBV6-6 to TRBJ2-1; D is possibly TRBD2 (5 bases). CDR3 sequence (DNA): TGTGCCAGCACTCGGACCCCTAGCAGCGGTGAGCAGTTCTTC. It yields the protein CASTRTPSSGEQFF.